This TCR beta chain was retrieved from a study of blood T cells in healthy people across ages. In this sample, this clonotype turned up a few times. V lost 5 bases, J lost 3 bases, and 11 bases lay in between. The CDR3 has 14 amino acids. The second PCR ran about 7 to 12 cycles with a sample-barcoded 5' primer and J-beta primers. TCRdb recomputed calls from the 5' RACE reads with MiXCR, one row per CDR3 protein. The data contain about 970,000 distinct CDR3 sequences, just over 50% of them singletons. The rearrangement links TRBV12-3 or TRBV12-4 to TRBJ1-5; no firm D call. The sample taken for sequencing was blood. The TCR originated in a woman aged 60-75 years in good health. CDR3 in DNA: TGTGCCAGCAGTGTTGACGGCCTCAATCAGCCCCAGCATTTT. Encoded protein: CASSVDGLNQPQHF.